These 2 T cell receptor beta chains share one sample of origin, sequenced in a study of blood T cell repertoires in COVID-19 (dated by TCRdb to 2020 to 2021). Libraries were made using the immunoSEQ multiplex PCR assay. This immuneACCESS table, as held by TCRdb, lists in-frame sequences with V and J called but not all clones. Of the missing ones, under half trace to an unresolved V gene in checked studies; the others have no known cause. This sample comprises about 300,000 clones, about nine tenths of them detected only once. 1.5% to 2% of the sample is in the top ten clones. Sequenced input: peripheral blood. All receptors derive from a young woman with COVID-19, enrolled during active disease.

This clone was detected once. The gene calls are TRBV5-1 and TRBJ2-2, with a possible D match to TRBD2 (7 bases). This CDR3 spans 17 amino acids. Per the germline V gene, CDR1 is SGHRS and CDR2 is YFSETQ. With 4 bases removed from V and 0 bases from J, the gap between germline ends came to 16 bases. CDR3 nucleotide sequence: TGCGCCAGCAGCCTTAGTCGGGGGGCATCGAACACCGGGGAGCTGTTTTTT. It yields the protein CASSLSRGASNTGELFF.

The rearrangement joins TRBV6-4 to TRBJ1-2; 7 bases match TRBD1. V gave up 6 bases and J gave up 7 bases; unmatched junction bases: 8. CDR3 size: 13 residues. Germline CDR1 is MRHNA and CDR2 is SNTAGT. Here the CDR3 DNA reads TGTGCCAGCAGCCAACAGGGGAAGGGTGGCTACACCTTC. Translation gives CASSQQGKGGYTF.